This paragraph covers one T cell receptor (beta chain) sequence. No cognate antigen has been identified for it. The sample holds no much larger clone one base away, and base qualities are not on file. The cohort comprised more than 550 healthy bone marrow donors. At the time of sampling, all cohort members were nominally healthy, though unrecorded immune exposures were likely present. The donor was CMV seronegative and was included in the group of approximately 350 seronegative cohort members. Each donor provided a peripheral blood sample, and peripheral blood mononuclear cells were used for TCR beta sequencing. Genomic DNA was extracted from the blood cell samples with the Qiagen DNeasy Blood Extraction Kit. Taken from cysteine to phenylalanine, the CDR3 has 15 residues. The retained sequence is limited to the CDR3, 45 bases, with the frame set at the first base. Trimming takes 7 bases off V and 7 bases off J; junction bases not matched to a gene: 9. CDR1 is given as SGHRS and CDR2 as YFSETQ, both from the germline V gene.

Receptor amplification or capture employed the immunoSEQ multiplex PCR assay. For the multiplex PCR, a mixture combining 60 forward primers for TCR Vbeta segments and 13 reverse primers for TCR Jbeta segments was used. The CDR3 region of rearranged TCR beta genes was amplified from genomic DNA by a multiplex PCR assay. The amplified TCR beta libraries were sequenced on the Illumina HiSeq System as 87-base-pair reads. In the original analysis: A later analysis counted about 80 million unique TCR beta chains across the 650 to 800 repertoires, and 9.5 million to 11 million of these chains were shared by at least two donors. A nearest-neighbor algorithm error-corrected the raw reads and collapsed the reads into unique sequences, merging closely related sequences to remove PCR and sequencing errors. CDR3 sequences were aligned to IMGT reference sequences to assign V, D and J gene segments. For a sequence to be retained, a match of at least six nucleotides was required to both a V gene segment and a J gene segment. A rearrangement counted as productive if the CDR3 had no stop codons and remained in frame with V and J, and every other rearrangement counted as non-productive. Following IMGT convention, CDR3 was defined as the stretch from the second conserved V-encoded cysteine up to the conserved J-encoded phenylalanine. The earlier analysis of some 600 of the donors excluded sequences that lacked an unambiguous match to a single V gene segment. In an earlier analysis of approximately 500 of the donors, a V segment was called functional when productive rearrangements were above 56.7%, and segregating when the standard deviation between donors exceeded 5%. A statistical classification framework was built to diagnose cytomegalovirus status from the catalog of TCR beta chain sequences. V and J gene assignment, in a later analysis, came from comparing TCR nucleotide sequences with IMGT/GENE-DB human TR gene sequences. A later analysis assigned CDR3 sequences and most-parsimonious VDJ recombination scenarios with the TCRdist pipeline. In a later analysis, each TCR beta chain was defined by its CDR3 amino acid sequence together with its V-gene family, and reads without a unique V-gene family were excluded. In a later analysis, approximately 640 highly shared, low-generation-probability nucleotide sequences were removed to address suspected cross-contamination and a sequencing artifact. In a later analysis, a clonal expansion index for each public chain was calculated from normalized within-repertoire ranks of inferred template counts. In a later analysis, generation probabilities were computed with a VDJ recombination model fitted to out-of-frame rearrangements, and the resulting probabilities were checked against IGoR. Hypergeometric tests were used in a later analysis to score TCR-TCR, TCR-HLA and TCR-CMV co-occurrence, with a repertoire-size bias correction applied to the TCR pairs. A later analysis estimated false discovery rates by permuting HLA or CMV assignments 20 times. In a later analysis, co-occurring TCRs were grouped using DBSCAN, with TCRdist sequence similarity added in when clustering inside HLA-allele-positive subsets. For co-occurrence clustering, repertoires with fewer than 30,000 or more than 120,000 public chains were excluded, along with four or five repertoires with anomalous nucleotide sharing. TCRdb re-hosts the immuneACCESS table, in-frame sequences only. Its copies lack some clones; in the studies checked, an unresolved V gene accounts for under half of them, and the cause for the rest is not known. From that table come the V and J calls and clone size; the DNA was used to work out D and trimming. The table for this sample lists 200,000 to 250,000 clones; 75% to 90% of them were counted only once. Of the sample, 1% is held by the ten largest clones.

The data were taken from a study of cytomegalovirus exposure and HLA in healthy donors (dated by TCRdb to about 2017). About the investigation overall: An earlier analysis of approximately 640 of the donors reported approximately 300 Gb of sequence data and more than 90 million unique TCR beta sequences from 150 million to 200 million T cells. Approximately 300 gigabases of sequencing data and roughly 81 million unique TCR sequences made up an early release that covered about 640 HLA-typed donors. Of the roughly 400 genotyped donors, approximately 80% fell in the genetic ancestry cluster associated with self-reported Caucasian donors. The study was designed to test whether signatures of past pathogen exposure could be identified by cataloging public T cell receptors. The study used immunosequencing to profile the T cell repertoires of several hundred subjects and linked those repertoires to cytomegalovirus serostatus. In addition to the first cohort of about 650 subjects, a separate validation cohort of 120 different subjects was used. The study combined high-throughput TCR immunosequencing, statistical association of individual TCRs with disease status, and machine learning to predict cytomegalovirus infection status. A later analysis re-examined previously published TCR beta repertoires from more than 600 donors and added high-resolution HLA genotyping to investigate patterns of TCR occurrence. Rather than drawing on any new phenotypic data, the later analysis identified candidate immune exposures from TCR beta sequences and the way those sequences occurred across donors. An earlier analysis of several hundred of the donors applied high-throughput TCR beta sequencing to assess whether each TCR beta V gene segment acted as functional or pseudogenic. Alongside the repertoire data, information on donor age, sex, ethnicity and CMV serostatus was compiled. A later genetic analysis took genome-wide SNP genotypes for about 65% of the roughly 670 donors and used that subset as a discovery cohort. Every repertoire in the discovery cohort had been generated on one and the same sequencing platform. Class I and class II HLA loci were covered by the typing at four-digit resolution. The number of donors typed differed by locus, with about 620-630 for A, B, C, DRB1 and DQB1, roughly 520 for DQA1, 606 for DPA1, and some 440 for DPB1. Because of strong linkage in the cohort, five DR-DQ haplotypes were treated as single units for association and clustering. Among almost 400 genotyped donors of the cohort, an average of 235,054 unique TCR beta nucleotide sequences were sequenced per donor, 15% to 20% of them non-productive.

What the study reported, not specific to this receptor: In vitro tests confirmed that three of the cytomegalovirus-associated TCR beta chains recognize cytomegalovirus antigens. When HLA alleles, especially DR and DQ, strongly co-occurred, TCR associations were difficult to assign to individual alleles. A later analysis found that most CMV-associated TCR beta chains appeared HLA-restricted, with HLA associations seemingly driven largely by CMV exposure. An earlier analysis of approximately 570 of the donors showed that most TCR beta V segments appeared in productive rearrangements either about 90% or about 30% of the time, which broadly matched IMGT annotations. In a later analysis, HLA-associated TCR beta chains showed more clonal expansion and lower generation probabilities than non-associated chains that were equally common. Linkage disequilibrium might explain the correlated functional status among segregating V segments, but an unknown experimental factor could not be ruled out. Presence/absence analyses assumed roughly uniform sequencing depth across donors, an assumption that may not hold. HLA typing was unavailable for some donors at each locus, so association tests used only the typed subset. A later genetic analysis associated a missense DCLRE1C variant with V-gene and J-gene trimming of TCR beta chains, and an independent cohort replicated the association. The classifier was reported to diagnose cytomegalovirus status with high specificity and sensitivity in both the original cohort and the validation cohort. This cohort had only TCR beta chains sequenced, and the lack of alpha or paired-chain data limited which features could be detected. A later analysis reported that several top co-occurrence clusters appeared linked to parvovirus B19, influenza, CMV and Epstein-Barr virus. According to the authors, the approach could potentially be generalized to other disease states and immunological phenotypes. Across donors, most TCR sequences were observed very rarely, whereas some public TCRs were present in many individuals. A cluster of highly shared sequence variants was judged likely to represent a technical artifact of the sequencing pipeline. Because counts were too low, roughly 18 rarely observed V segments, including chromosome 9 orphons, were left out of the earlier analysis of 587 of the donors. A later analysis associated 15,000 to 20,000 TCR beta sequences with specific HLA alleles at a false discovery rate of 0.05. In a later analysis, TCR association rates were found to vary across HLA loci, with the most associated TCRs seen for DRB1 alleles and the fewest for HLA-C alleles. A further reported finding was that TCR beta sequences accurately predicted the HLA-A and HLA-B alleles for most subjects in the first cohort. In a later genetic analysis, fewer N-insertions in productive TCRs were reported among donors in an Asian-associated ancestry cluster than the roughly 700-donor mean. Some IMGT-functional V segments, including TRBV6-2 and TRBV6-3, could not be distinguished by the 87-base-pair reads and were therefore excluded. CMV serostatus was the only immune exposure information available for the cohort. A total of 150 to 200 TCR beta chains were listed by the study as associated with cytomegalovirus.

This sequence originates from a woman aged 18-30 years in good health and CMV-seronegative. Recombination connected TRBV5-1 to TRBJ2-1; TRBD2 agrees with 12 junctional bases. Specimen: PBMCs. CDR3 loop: CASGIGTSGQNEQFF. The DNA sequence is TGCGCCAGCGGCATCGGGACTAGCGGGCAGAATGAGCAGTTCTTC.